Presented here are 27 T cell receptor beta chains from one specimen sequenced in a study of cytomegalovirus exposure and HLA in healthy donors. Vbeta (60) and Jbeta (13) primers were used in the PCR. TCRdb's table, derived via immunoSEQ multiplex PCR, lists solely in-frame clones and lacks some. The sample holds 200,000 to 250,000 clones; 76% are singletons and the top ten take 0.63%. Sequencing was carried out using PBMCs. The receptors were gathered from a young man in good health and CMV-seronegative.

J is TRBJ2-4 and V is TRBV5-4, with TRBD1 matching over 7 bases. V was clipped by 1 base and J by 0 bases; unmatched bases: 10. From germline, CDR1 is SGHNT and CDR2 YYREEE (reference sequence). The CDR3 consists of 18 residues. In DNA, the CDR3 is TGTGCCAGCAGCTTGCGGGTTCGTACAGGGGTAGCCAAAAACATTCAGTACTTC. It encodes CASSLRVRTGVAKNIQYF.

In DNA, the CDR3 is TGTGCCAGCAGCGTACAGGGCGACACTGAAGCTTTCTTT. Amino acid sequence: CASSVQGDTEAFF. This sequence joins TRBV6-1 and TRBJ1-1; D perhaps matches TRBD1 (6 bases). The CDR3 extends over 13 amino acids. V was trimmed by 6 bases and J by 3 bases, leaving 11 bases between them. The germline gives CDR1 MNHNS, CDR2 SASEGT.

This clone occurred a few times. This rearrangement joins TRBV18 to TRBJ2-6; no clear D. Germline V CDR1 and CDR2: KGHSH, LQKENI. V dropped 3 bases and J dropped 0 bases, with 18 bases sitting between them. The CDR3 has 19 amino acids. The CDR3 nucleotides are TGTGCCAGCTCACCGTATATTCTACTCTCGTCCTCTGGGGCCAACGTCCTGACTTTC. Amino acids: CASSPYILLSSSGANVLTF.

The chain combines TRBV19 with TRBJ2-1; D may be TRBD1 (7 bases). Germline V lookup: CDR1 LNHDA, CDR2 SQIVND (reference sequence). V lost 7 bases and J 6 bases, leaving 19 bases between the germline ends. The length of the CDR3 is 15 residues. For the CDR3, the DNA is TGTGCCAGTAATCAGGGGGGCGGGCTGTCCAATGAGCAGTTCTTC. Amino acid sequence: CASNQGGGLSNEQFF.

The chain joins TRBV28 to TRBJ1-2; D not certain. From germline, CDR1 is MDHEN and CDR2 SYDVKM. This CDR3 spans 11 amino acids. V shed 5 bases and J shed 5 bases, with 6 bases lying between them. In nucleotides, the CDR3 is TGTGCCAGCAGTCGAGCGTATGGCTACACCTTC. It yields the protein CASSRAYGYTF.

The CDR3 spells CASSLLPINTYGYTF. Here the CDR3 DNA reads TGTGCCAGCAGTTTATTGCCGATAAACACCTATGGCTACACCTTC. The V gene is TRBV27, the J gene TRBJ1-2; D remains ambiguous. With 1 base removed from V and 4 bases from J, the gap between germline ends came to 13 bases. The CDR3 totals 15 residues. The germline V gene has CDR1 MNHEY and CDR2 SMNVEV (reference sequence).

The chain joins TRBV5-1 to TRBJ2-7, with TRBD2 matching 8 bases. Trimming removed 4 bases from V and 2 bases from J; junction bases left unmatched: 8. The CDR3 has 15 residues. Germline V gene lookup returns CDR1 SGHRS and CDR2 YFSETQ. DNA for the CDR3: TGCGCCAGCAGCGTGGCGGGAGGTCTCGCCTACGAGCAGTACTTC. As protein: CASSVAGGLAYEQYF.

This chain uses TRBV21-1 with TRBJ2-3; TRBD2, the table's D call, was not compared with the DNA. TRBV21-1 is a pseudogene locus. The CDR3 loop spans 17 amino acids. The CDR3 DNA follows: TGTGCCAGCAGCATAGGACATCCGGGACTAGCCCCAGATACGCAGTATTTT. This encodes CASSIGHPGLAPDTQYF.

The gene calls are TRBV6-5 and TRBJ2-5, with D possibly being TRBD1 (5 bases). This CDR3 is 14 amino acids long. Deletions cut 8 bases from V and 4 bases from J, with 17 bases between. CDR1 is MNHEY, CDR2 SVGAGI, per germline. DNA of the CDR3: TGTGCCAGCCAGCAGGGTGTCTTGGGAGAGACCCAGTACTTC. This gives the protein CASQQGVLGETQYF.

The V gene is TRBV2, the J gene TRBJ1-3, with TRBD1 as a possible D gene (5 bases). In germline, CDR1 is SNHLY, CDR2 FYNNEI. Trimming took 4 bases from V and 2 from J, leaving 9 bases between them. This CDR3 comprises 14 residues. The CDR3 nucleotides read TGTGCCAGCAGTGTCACAGGAGCTGGAAACACCATATATTTT. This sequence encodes CASSVTGAGNTIYF. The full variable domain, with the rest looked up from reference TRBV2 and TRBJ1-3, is EPEVTQTPSHQVTQMGQEVILRCVPISNHLYFYWYRQILGQKVEFLVSFYNNEISEKSEIFDDQFSVERPDGSNFTLKIRSTKLEDSAMYFCASSVTGAGNTIYFGEGSWLTVV.

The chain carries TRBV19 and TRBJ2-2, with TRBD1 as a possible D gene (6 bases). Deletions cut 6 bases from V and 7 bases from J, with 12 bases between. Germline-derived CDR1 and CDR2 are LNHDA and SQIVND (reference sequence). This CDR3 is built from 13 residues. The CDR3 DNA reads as TGTGCCAGTAGCTCCAGGGGTCTCGGGGAGCTGTTTTTT. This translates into CASSSRGLGELFF.

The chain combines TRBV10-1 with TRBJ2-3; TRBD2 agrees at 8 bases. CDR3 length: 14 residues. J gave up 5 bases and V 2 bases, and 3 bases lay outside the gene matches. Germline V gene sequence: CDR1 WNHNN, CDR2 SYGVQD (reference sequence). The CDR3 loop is CASSESGSLDTQYF. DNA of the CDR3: TGCGCCAGCAGTGAGAGCGGGAGCTTAGATACGCAGTATTTT.

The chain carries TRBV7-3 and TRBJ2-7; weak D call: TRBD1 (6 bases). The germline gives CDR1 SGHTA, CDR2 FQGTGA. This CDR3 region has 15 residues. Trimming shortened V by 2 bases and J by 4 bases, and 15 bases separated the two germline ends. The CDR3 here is CASSLSGGGQYEQYF. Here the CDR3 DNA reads TGTGCCAGCAGCTTATCTGGGGGCGGCCAGTACGAGCAGTACTTC.

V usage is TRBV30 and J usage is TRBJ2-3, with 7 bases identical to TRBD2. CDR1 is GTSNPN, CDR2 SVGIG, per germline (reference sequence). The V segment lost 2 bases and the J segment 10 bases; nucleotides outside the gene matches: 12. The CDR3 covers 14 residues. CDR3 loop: CAWSWWEGGSAQYF. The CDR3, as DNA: TGTGCCTGGAGTTGGTGGGAGGGAGGCTCGGCGCAGTATTTT.

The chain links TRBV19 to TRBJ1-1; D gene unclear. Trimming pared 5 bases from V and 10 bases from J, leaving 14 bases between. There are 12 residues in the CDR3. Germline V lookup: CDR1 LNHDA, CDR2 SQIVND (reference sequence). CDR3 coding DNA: TGTGCCAGTAGTCTCACCCGGTATGGAGCTTTCTTT. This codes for CASSLTRYGAFF.

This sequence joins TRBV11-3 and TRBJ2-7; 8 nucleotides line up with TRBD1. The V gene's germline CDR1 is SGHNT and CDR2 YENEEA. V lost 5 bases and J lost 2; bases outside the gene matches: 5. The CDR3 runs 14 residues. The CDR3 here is CASSQTGDPYEQYF. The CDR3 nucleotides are TGTGCCAGCAGCCAGACAGGGGATCCCTACGAGCAGTACTTC.

This chain's CDR3 is CASSLYREGGELFF. The CDR3 coding sequence is TGTGCCAGCAGCTTATACAGGGAGGGCGGGGAGCTGTTTTTT. The chain employs TRBV7-3 and TRBJ2-2; TRBD2 might be the D (7 bases). Germline CDR1 reads SGHTA; CDR2 reads FQGTGA. The CDR3 length is 14 residues. V gave up 2 bases and J gave up 7 bases, with 11 bases separating them.

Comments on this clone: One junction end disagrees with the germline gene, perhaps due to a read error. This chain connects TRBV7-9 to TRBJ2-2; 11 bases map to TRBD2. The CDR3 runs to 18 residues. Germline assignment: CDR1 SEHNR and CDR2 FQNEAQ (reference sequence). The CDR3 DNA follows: TGTTCCAGCAGCGAGCCGGGACTAGCGGAGGTGAACACCGGGGAGCTGTTTTTT. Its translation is CSSSEPGLAEVNTGELFF. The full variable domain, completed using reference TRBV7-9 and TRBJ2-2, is DTGVSQNPRHKITKRGQNVTFRCDPISEHNRLYWYRQTLGQGPEFLTYFQNEAQLEKSRLLSDRFSAERPKGSFSTLEIQRTEQGDSAMYLCSSSEPGLAEVNTGELFFGEGSRLTVL.

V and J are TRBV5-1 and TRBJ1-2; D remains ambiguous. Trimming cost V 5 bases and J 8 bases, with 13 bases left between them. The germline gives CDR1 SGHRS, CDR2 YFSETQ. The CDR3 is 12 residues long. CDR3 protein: CASSWQSEGYTF. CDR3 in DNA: TGCGCCAGCAGTTGGCAATCGGAGGGCTACACCTTC.

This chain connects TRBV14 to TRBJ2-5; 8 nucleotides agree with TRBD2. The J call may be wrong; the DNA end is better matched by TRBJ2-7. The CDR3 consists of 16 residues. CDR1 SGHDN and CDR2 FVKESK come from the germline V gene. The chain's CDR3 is CASSQDLAGLSYEQYF. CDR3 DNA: TGTGCCAGCAGCCAAGATTTAGCGGGGCTCTCCTACGAGCAGTACTTC.

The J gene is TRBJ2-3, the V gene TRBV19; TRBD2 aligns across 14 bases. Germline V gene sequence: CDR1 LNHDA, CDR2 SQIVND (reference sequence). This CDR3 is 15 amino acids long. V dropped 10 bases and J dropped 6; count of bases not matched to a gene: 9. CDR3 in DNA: TGTGCCACCCGACTAGCGGGAGGGCCTGCGGATACGCAGTATTTT. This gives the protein CATRLAGGPADTQYF.

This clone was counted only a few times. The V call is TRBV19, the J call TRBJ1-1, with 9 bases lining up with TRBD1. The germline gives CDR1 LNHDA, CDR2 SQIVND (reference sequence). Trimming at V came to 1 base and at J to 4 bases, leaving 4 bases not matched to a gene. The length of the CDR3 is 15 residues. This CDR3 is CASSIAGQGRTEAFF. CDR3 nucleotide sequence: TGTGCCAGTAGTATAGCCGGACAGGGGCGCACTGAAGCTTTCTTT.

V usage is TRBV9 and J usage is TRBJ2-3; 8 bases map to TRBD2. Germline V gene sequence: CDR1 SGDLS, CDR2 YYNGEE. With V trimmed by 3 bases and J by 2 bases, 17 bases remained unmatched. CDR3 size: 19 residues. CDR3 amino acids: CASSAEGGTSGRYTDTQYF. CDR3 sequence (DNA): TGTGCCAGCAGCGCCGAGGGGGGAACTAGCGGAAGATACACAGATACGCAGTATTTT.

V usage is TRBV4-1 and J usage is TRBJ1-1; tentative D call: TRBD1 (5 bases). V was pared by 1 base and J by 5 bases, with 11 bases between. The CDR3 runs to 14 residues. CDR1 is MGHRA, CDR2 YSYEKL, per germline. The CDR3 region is CASSQAWGDTEAFF. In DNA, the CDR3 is TGCGCCAGCAGCCAAGCCTGGGGGGATACTGAAGCTTTCTTT.

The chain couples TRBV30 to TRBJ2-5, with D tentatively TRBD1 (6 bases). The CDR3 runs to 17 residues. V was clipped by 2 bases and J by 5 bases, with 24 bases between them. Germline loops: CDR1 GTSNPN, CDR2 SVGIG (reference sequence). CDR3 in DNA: TGTGCCTGGAGTCGAAGGGGGACACCGAGAGCCCAGGAGACCCAGTACTTC. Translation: CAWSRRGTPRAQETQYF.

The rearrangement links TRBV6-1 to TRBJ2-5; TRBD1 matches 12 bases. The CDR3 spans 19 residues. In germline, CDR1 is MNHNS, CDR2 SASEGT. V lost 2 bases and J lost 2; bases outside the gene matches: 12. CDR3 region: CASSEIFGTGGESQETQYF. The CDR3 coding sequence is TGTGCCAGCAGTGAAATATTCGGGACAGGGGGCGAATCTCAAGAGACCCAGTACTTC.

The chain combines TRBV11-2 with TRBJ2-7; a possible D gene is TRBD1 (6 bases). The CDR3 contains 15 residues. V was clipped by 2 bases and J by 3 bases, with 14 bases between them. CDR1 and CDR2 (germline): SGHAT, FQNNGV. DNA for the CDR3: TGTGCCAGCAGCTTAATCGGGGACACTGTCTACGAGCAGTACTTC. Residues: CASSLIGDTVYEQYF.